The clone carrying this T cell receptor beta chain was seen a handful of times. This record comes from a study of regulatory T cells in long-lasting Graves disease. Stated time point: newly diagnosed GD, antithyroid drugs for less than 3 months. The authors made the TCR library using RNA they extracted from PBMCs. Building the TCR beta libraries relied on iRepertoire HTBI primers, and CDR3 regions underwent Arm-PCR. TCRdb reprocessed the multiplex PCR reads via MiXCR and lists one record per CDR3 protein. The sample shows 350,000 to 500,000 distinct CDR3 sequences, 12% to 15% of them seen only once. The data also belong to a second study, concerning T cells in Graves' hyperthyroidism and ophthalmopathy.

The sequence came from a woman aged 45 to 65 with Graves disease. The input for sequencing was peripheral blood mononuclear cells (PBMCs), taken at new diagnosis, from a patient treated with antithyroid drugs.

The CDR3 nucleotides are TGTGCCAGCAGATACCCGGGACGATGGGGCTACACCTTC. Protein: CASRYPGRWGYTF. The rearrangement uses TRBV6-5 and TRBJ1-2, with TRBD1 as a possible D gene (5 bases). Trimming shortened V by 6 bases and J by 8 bases, and 16 bases separated the two germline ends. CDR3 length equals 13 residues. Germline V gene lookup returns CDR1 MNHEY and CDR2 SVGAGI.